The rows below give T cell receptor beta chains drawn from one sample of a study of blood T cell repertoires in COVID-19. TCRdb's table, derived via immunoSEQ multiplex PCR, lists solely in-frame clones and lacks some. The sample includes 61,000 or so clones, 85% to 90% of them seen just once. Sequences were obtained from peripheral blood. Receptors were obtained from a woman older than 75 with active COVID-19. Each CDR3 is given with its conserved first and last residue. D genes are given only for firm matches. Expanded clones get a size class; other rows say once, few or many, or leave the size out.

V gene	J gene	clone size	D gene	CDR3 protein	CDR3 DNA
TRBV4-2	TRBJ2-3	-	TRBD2	CASSPGLAGGPSTSTDTQYF	TGTGCCAGCAGCCCCGGACTAGCGGGGGGGCCTTCCACTAGCACAGATACGCAGTATTTT
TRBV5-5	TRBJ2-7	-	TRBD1	CASSQWDSYEQYF	TGTGCCAGCAGCCAATGGGACAGCTACGAGCAGTACTTC
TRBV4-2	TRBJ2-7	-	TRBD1	CASSLRQGWAYEQYF	TGTGCCAGCAGCTTGCGACAGGGATGGGCTTACGAGCAGTACTTC
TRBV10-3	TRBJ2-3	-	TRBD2	CAISAGLAGTDTQYF	TGTGCCATCAGTGCAGGGCTAGCGGGCACAGATACGCAGTATTTT
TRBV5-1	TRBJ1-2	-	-	CASSLEGQNYGYTF	TGCGCCAGCAGCTTAGAAGGACAGAACTATGGCTACACCTTC
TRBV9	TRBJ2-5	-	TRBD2	CASSARRRGGAGETQYF	TGTGCCAGCAGCGCCCGGCGTCGGGGGGGGGCGGGGGAGACCCAGTACTTC
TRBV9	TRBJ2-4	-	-	CASSVAEETIQYF	TGTGCCAGCAGCGTAGCAGAGGAGACCATTCAGTACTTC
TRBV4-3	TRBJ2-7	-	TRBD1	CASSREAGTGTYEQYF	TGCGCCAGCAGCCGCGAAGCCGGGACAGGCACCTACGAGCAGTACTTC
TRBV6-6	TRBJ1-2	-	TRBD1	CASRGQGLYGYTF	TGTGCCAGCCGTGGACAGGGCCTCTATGGCTACACCTTC
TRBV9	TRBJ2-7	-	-	CASSVGGGAGGEQYF	TGTGCCAGCAGCGTAGGCGGCGGAGCCGGAGGAGAGCAGTACTTC
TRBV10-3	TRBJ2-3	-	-	CAITPGWGADTQYF	TGTGCCATCACCCCCGGTTGGGGGGCAGATACGCAGTATTTT
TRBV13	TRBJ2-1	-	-	CASGSIGWNEQFF	TGTGCCTCAGGGTCGATCGGTTGGAATGAGCAGTTCTTC
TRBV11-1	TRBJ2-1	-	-	CASSPNNDYNEQFF	TGTGCCAGCAGCCCTAATAACGACTACAATGAGCAGTTCTTC
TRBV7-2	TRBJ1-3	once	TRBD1	CASRISSSGGVGNTIYF	TGTGCCAGCAGAATAAGTAGTTCAGGGGGCGTTGGAAACACCATATATTTT
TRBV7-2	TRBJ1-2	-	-	CASSLGGRYGYTF	TGTGCCAGCAGCTTAGGGGGCCGCTATGGCTACACCTTC
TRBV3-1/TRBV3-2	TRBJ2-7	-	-	CASRRQGSVNEQYF	TGTGCCAGCAGGCGGCAGGGGAGCGTGAACGAGCAGTACTTC
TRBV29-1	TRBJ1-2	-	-	CSVGRGKDYGYTF	TGCAGCGTTGGCCGAGGGAAGGACTATGGCTACACCTTC
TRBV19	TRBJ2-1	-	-	CASSIPRDEQFF	TGTGCCAGTAGTATTCCGCGGGATGAGCAGTTCTTC
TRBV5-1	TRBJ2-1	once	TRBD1	CASRGQIQREQFF	TGCGCCAGCCGGGGACAGATCCAGCGGGAGCAGTTCTTC
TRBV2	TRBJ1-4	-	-	CASTTSTNEKLFF	TGTGCCAGTACGACTTCAACTAATGAAAAACTGTTTTTT
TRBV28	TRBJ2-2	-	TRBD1	CASSLSGTGLTGELFF	TGTGCCAGCAGTTTATCCGGGACAGGGTTGACCGGGGAGCTGTTTTTT
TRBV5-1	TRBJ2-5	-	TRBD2	CASTSAAGGQETQYF	TGCGCCAGCACCTCGGCAGCGGGGGGGCAAGAGACCCAGTACTTC
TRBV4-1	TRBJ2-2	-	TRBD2	CASSPNRGGGGTGELFF	TGCGCCAGCAGCCCTAACCGGGGCGGGGGAGGGACCGGGGAGCTGTTTTTT
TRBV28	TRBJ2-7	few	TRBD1	CASSSGTGASEQYF	TGTGCCAGCAGTTCCGGGACAGGGGCCTCCGAGCAGTACTTC
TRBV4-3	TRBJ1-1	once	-	CASSQSDRNTEAFF	TGCGCCAGCAGCCAATCCGACAGGAACACTGAAGCTTTCTTT
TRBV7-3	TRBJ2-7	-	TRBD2	CASSLRGGPGNEQYF	TGTGCCAGCAGCTTAAGGGGGGGACCGGGCAACGAGCAGTACTTC
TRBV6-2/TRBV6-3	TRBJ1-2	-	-	CASSLSPSGYTF	TGTGCCAGCAGTTTGAGTCCGAGTGGCTACACCTTC
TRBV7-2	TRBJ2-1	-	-	CASSLEVGDNEQFF	TGTGCCAGCAGCTTGGAAGTAGGGGACAATGAGCAGTTCTTC
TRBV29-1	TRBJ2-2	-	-	CSVPRRGNTGELFF	TGCAGCGTCCCCCGGCGCGGGAACACCGGGGAGCTGTTTTTT
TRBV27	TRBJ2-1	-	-	CASSLSGQVGHNEQFF	TGTGCCAGCAGTTTATCGGGACAAGTAGGACACAATGAGCAGTTCTTC
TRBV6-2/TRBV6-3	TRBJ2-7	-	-	CASSSPSGVYEQYF	TGTGCCAGCAGTTCCCCGTCGGGGGTCTACGAGCAGTACTTC
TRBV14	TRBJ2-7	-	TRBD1	CASSQVAGGFYEQYF	TGTGCCAGCAGCCAAGTGGCAGGGGGCTTCTACGAGCAGTACTTC
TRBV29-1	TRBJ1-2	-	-	CSVAYQVSNGYTF	TGCAGCGTTGCTTATCAGGTTTCTAATGGCTACACCTTC
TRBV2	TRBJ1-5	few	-	CASSEPSGQPQHF	TGTGCCAGCAGTGAACCGTCAGGTCAGCCCCAGCATTTT
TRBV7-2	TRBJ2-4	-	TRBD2	CASSPGRGGNIQYF	TGTGCCAGCAGCCCAGGGCGGGGGGGAAACATTCAGTACTTC
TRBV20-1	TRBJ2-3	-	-	CSASTGGTDTQYF	TGCAGTGCTAGTACGGGGGGCACAGATACGCAGTATTTT
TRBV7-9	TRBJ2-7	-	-	CASSFEGVEQYF	TGTGCCAGCAGCTTCGAGGGTGTCGAGCAGTACTTC
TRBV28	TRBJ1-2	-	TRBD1	CATPGTGGSPNYGYTF	TGTGCCACCCCAGGGACAGGGGGCTCGCCTAACTATGGCTACACCTTC
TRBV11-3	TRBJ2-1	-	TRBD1	CASSVSGTGDNEQFF	TGTGCCAGCAGCGTCTCCGGGACAGGGGACAATGAGCAGTTCTTC
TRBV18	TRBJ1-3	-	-	CASSPWASGNTIYF	TGTGCCAGCTCCCCATGGGCCTCTGGAAACACCATATATTTT
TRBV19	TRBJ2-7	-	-	CASRKRSSYEQYF	TGTGCCAGTAGGAAAAGGAGCTCCTACGAGCAGTACTTC
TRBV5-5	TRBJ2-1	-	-	CASSQKGGPPRNEQFF	TGTGCCAGCAGTCAAAAGGGGGGGCCTCCGCGTAATGAGCAGTTCTTC
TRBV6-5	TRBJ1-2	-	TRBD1	CASSYDRGSYGYTF	TGTGCCAGCAGTTACGACAGGGGCAGCTATGGCTACACCTTC
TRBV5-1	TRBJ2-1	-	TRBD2	CASSTPRAGGDNEQFF	TGCGCCAGCAGCACCCCCCGGGCGGGGGGGGACAATGAGCAGTTCTTC
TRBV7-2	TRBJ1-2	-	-	CASSLRPSQDYTF	TGTGCCAGCAGTTTACGACCCAGCCAGGACTACACCTTC
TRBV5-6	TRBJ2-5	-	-	CASSLVKSHQETQYF	TGTGCCAGCAGCTTGGTTAAGAGCCACCAAGAGACCCAGTACTTC
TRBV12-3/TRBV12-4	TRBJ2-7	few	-	CASSPTGWEQYF	TGTGCCAGCAGCCCAACAGGGTGGGAGCAGTACTTC
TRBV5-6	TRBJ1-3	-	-	CASSLWRSRDTIYF	TGTGCCAGCAGCTTGTGGCGGAGCCGGGACACCATATATTTT
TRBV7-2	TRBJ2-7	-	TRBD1	CASSLGDRPYEQYF	TGTGCCAGCAGCTTAGGGGACAGGCCCTACGAGCAGTACTTC
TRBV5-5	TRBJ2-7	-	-	CASSPDSFIFTKQYF	TGTGCCAGCAGCCCCGACAGTTTTATCTTTACGAAGCAGTACTTC
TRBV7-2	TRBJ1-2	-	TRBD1	CASSSDRTYGYTF	TGTGCCAGCAGCTCGGACAGGACCTATGGCTACACCTTC
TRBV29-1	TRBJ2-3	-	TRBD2	CSVAGGGLTDTQYF	TGCAGCGTTGCCGGCGGGGGACTCACAGATACGCAGTATTTT
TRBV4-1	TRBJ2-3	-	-	CASSYKGVTDTQYF	TGCGCCAGCAGCTACAAGGGGGTAACAGATACGCAGTATTTT
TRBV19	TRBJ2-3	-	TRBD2	CASSSTSGGSTDTQYF	TGTGCCAGTAGTTCAACTAGCGGGGGAAGCACAGATACGCAGTATTTT
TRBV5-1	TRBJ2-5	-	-	CASSLLPGEQETQYF	TGCGCCAGCAGCTTGTTGCCGGGGGAACAAGAGACCCAGTACTTC